One sample yielded the 18 T cell receptor beta chains listed below, sequenced in a study of blood T cell repertoires in COVID-19. Measured with immunoSEQ multiplex PCR; TCRdb has only the in-frame clones, and not every one. The sample records roughly 120,000 clones, over 75% being singletons. Sequenced sample: peripheral blood. Receptors were obtained from a woman aged 70-85 years who had recovered from COVID-19.

The V call is TRBV5-1, the J call TRBJ2-5, with 11 bases fitting TRBD2. Per the germline V gene, CDR1 is SGHRS and CDR2 is YFSETQ. The ends lost 0 bases at V and 3 bases at J; junction bases unmatched: 7. The CDR3 contains 17 residues. The CDR3 nucleotides are TGCGCCAGCAGCTTGGTGGGGACTAGCGGTGTTAAAGAGACCCAGTACTTC. Its protein is CASSLVGTSGVKETQYF.

The chain recombines TRBV6-5 with TRBJ2-5; 10 bases agree with TRBD2. The CDR3 runs to 16 residues. The germline V gene encodes CDR1 MNHEY and CDR2 SVGAGI. V lost 1 base and J lost 4; bases outside the gene matches: 6. The CDR3 DNA sequence: TGTGCCAGCAGTTACTTCCCTAGCGGGGGAGCAGAGACCCAGTACTTC. The encoded protein is CASSYFPSGGAETQYF.

This clone was seen a few times. The gene calls are TRBV27 and TRBJ1-1; 7 nucleotides align to TRBD1. From germline, CDR1 is MNHEY and CDR2 SMNVEV (reference sequence). The CDR3 consists of 15 residues. The ends lost 2 bases at V and 2 bases at J; junction bases unmatched: 5. The CDR3 bases are TGTGCCAGCAGTTTAAACAGGGGTCCTAACACTGAAGCTTTCTTT. This gives the protein CASSLNRGPNTEAFF.

This sequence joins TRBV5-6 and TRBJ2-4, with 11 bases that match TRBD2. The CDR3 length is 14 residues. CDR1 is SGHDT, CDR2 YYEEEE, per germline. V gave up 4 bases and J gave up 6 bases; unmatched junction bases: 3. The CDR3: CASSPGLAVNIQYF. CDR3 bases: TGTGCCAGCAGCCCGGGACTAGCGGTAAACATTCAGTACTTC.

V gene TRBV2 combines with J gene TRBJ1-5, with TRBD1 matching 7 bases. CDR1 and CDR2 from the germline V gene are SNHLY and FYNNEI. V lost 6 bases and J lost 6; bases outside the gene matches: 11. The CDR3 is 15 amino acids. For the CDR3, the DNA is TGTGCCAGCAGCCCCCCAGGAGGGGGCACTCAGCCCCAGCATTTT. Protein sequence: CASSPPGGGTQPQHF.

The chain links TRBV27 to TRBJ1-2; perhaps TRBD1 as D (5 bases). The CDR3 contains 13 residues. Per the germline V gene, CDR1 is MNHEY and CDR2 is SMNVEV (reference sequence). V lost 8 bases to trimming and J lost 11 bases, with 21 bases between them. CDR3 bases: TGTGCCAGCTCCCCGCGGGGCGGGATTAAATACACCTTC. As protein: CASSPRGGIKYTF.

The chain carries TRBV5-4 and TRBJ2-2, with a tentative D call TRBD1 (5 bases). Trimming removed 2 bases from V and 8 bases from J, with 13 bases in between. CDR1 is SGHNT and CDR2 is YYREEE in the germline V gene (reference sequence). The CDR3 spans 14 residues. The CDR3 spells CASSLAQGTGELFF. Here the CDR3 DNA reads TGTGCCAGCAGCTTAGCGCAGGGTACAGGGGAGCTGTTTTTT.

This chain connects TRBV10-3 to TRBJ1-2; D call uncertain. CDR3 size: 14 residues. Germline V CDR1 and CDR2: ENHRY, SYGVKD. The V gene lost 3 bases and the J gene lost 6 bases, with 14 bases spanning the gap. DNA for the CDR3: TGTGCCATCAGTGACGTATCGGGAAGGCATGGCTACACCTTC. Amino acids: CAISDVSGRHGYTF.

The chain is built from TRBV19 and TRBJ2-3, with D perhaps matching TRBD1 (6 bases). With 5 bases removed from V and 0 bases from J, the gap between germline ends came to 12 bases. Germline lookup yields CDR1 LNHDA and CDR2 SQIVND (reference sequence). CDR3 length equals 15 residues. CDR3 bases: TGTGCCAGTAGTGGCCGACAGGCTAGCACAGATACGCAGTATTTT. This encodes CASSGRQASTDTQYF. Full variable domain (remainder filled in from reference TRBV19 and TRBJ2-3): DGGITQSPKYLFRKEGQNVTLSCEQNLNHDAMYWYRQDPGQGLRLIYYSQIVNDFQKGDIAEGYSVSREKKESFPLTVTSAQKNPTAFYLCASSGRQASTDTQYFGPGTRLTVL.

The V call is TRBV18, the J call TRBJ2-2; D possibly corresponds to TRBD1 (5 bases). Germline loops: CDR1 KGHSH, CDR2 LQKENI. The CDR3 runs 15 residues. The V end lost 3 bases, the J end lost 0 bases, and 8 bases lay between the germline ends. CDR3 coding DNA: TGTGCCAGCTCACCCACAGGCTCGAACACCGGGGAGCTGTTTTTT. Protein: CASSPTGSNTGELFF.

The chain joins TRBV12-3 or TRBV12-4 to TRBJ2-5; no clear D. V gave up 4 bases and J gave up 3 bases, with 6 bases separating them. This CDR3 comprises 12 residues. The CDR3 DNA reads TGTGCCAGCAGTTCAACAGAAGAGACCCAGTACTTC. Its translation is CASSSTEETQYF.

The chain has TRBV30 and TRBJ2-3; 9 nucleotides agree with TRBD1. From germline, CDR1 is GTSNPN and CDR2 SVGIG (reference sequence). CDR3 length: 14 amino acids. With 5 bases clipped from V and 3 bases from J, the junction kept 6 bases outside the gene matches. CDR3 residues: CAWGTGKGTDTQYF. DNA of the CDR3: TGTGCCTGGGGGACAGGGAAGGGTACAGATACGCAGTATTTT. Using reference TRBV30 and TRBJ2-3 for the parts outside the CDR3, the full variable domain is SQTIHQWPATLVQPVGSPLSLECTVEGTSNPNLYWYRQAAGRGLQLLFYSVGIGQISSEVPQNLSASRPQDRQFILSSKKLLLSDSGFYLCAWGTGKGTDTQYFGPGTRLTVL.

This rearrangement joins TRBV7-2 to TRBJ2-3, with 11 bases that match TRBD2. Looked up from germline, CDR1 is SGHTA and CDR2 is FQGNSA. With 5 bases clipped from V and 6 bases from J, the junction kept 7 bases outside the gene matches. The CDR3 length is 15 residues. CDR3 in amino acids: CASSPLLAGGDTQYF. In DNA, the CDR3 is TGTGCCAGCAGCCCTCTCCTAGCGGGAGGTGATACGCAGTATTTT.

This clone was found a few times. The chain combines TRBV7-3 with TRBJ2-2; the D gene is possibly TRBD2 (5 bases). V lost 5 bases to trimming and J lost 5 bases, with 9 bases between them. Per the germline V gene, CDR1 is SGHTA and CDR2 is FQGTGA. There are 13 residues in the CDR3. The DNA of the CDR3 is TGTGCCAGCAGCCGTAGCGCAACCGGGGAGCTGTTTTTT. Protein sequence: CASSRSATGELFF.

The chain has TRBV5-1 and TRBJ2-3; unclear D gene. In germline, CDR1 is SGHRS, CDR2 YFSETQ. This CDR3 comprises 15 residues. Trimming pared 3 bases from V and 4 bases from J, leaving 15 bases between. In nucleotides, the CDR3 is TGCGCCAGCAGCTCCCCGGGTAGAAAGGCAGATACGCAGTATTTT. Encoded protein: CASSSPGRKADTQYF.

The chain has TRBV7-2 and TRBJ1-3; D gene ambiguous. The CDR3 runs to 15 residues. CDR1 is SGHTA and CDR2 is FQGNSA in the germline V gene. The V and J ends lost 5 bases and 4 bases respectively, with 15 bases between them. The CDR3 is CASSPNRGLGNTIYF. The CDR3 bases are TGTGCCAGCAGCCCCAACCGTGGGCTAGGAAACACCATATATTTT.

The chain has TRBV2 and TRBJ2-7; 7 bases agree with TRBD1. J was trimmed by 2 bases and V by 7 bases; bases with no gene match: 5. There are 13 residues in the CDR3. Germline V CDR1 and CDR2: SNHLY, FYNNEI. CDR3 residues: CASTEQGTYEQYF. CDR3 bases: TGTGCCAGCACCGAACAGGGGACCTACGAGCAGTACTTC.

The gene calls are TRBV5-1 and TRBJ1-5, with D maybe TRBD1 (5 bases). Trimming cost V 1 base and J 5 bases, with 7 bases left between them. Per the germline V gene, CDR1 is SGHRS and CDR2 is YFSETQ. The CDR3 extends over 13 amino acids. The CDR3 protein is CASSLWGDQPQHF. Here the CDR3 DNA reads TGCGCCAGCAGCTTGTGGGGGGATCAGCCCCAGCATTTT.